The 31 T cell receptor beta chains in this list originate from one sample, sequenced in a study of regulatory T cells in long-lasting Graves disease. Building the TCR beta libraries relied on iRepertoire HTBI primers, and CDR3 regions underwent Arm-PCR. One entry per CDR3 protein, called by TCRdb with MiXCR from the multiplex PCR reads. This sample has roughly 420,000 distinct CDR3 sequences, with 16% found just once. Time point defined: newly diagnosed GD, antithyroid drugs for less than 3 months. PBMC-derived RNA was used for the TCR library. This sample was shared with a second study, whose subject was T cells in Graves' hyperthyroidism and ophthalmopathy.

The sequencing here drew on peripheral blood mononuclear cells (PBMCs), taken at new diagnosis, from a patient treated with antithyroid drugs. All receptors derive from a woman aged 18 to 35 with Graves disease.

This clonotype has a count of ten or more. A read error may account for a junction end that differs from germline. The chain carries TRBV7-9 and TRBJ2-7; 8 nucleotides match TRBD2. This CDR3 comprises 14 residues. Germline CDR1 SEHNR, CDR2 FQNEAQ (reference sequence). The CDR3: CASSSIAGKYEQYF. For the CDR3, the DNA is TGCGCCAGCAGCTCAATAGCGGGAAAGTACGAGCAGTACTTC.

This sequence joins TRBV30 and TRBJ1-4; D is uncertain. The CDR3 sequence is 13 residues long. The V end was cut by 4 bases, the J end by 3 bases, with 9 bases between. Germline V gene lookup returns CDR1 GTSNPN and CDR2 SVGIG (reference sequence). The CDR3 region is CAWTDSANEKLFF. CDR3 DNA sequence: TGTGCCTGGACAGACTCGGCTAATGAAAAACTGTTTTTT.

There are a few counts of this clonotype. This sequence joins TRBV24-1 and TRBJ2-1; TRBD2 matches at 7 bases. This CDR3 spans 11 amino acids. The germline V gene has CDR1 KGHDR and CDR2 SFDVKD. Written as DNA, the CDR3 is TGTGCTTGCGGGAGATTCGATGAGCAGTTCTTC. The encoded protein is CACGRFDEQFF.

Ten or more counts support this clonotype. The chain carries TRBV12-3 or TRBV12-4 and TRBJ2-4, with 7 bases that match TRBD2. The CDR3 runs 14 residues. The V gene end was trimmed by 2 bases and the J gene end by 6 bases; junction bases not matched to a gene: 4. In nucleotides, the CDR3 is TGTGCCAGCAGTTTATACGGCGGGAGAAACATTCAGTACTTC. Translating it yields CASSLYGGRNIQYF.

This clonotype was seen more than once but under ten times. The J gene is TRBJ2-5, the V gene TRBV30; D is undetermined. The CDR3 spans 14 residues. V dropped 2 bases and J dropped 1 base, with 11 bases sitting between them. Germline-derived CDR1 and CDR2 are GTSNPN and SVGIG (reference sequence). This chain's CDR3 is CAWSMVGSQETQYF. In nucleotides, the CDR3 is TGTGCCTGGAGTATGGTCGGCAGCCAAGAGACCCAGTACTTC.

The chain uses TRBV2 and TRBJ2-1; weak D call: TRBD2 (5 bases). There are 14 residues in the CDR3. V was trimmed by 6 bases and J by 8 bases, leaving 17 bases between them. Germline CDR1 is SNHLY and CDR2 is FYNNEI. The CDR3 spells CASRSFTLRDEQFF. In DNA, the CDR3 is TGTGCCAGCAGATCTTTCACCTTGAGGGATGAGCAGTTCTTC.

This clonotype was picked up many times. CDR3 nucleotides: TGTGCCAGCAGGGCAGGGGGATCTGAAGCTTTCTTT. It yields the protein CASRAGGSEAFF. The rearrangement uses TRBV6-2 or TRBV6-3 and TRBJ1-1; TRBD1 matches 7 bases. Germline V CDR1 and CDR2: MNHEY, SVGEGT. J was trimmed by 6 bases and V by 6 bases; bases with no gene match: 4. The CDR3 runs to 12 residues.

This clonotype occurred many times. For the CDR3, the DNA is TGTGCCAGCAGTGCGGAGACACCCATGGGCACTGAAGCTTTCTTT. This sequence encodes CASSAETPMGTEAFF. This rearrangement joins TRBV12-3 or TRBV12-4 to TRBJ1-1; D gene ambiguous. There are 15 residues in the CDR3. V was pared by 5 bases and J by 4 bases, with 17 bases between.

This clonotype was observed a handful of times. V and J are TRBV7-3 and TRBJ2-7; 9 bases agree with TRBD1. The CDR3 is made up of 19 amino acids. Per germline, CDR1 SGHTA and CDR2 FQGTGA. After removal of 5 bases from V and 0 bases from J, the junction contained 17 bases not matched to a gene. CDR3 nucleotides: TGTGCCAGCAGCATACGGGACGGGACAGGGTTCCATCCCTCCTACGAGCAGTACTTC. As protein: CASSIRDGTGFHPSYEQYF.

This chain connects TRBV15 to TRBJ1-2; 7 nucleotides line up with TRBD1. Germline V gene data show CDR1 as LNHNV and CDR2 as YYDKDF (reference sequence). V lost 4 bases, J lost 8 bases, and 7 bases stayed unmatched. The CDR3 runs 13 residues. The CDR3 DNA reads TGTGCCACCAGCATCACAGGGGTGGGGGGCTACACCTTC. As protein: CATSITGVGGYTF.

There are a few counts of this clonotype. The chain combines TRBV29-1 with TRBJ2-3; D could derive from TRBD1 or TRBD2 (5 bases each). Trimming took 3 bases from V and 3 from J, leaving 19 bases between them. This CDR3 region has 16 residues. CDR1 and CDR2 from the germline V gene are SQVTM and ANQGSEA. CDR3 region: CSVEGHGIKGTDTQYF. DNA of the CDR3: TGCAGCGTTGAGGGGCACGGGATCAAGGGAACAGATACGCAGTATTTT.

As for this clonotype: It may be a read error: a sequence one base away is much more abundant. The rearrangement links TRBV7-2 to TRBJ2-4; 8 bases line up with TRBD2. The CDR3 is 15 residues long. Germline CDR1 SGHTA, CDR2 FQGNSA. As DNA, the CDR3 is TGTGCCAGCAGCCGACCAGCGGGAGCCAAAGACATTCAGTACTTC. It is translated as CASSRPAGAKDIQYF.

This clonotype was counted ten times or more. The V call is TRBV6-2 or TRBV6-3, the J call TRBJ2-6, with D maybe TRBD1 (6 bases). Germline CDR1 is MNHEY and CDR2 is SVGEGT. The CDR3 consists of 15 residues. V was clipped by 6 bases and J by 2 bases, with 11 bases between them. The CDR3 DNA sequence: TGTGCCAGCAGAACTTGGACAGCTGGGGCCAACGTCCTGACTTTC. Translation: CASRTWTAGANVLTF.

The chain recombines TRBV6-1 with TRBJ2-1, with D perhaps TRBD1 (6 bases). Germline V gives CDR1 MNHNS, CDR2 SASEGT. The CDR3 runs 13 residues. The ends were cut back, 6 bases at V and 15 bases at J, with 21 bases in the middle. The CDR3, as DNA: TGTGCCAGCAGAGCCCAGGGGCCCCTTTCTCGGTTCTTC. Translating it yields CASRAQGPLSRFF.

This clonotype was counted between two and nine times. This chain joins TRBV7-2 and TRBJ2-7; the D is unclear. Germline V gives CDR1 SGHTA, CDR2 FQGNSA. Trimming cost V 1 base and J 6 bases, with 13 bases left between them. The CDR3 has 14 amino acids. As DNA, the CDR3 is TGTGCCAGCAGCTTAGTCCTGACCCCCGGCGAGCAGTACTTC. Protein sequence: CASSLVLTPGEQYF.

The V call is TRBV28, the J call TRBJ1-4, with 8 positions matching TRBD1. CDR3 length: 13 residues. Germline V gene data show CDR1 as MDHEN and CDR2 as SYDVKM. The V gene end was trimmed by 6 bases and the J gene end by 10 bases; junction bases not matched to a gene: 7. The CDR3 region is CASRAGGAGKLFF. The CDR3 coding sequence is TGTGCCAGCAGGGCAGGGGGCGCGGGAAAACTGTTTTTT.

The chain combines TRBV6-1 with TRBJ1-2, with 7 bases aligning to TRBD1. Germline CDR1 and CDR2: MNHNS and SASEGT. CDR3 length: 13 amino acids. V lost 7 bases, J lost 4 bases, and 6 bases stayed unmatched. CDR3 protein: CASNLDRPYGYTF. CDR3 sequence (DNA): TGTGCCAGCAACCTGGACAGGCCCTATGGCTACACCTTC.

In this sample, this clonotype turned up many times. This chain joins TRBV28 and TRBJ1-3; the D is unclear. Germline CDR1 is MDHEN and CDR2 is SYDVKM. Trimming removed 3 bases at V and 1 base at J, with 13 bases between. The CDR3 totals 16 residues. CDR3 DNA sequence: TGTGCCAGCAGTTTGGGTTTTTCGGGTTCTGGAAACACCATATATTTT. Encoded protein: CASSLGFSGSGNTIYF.

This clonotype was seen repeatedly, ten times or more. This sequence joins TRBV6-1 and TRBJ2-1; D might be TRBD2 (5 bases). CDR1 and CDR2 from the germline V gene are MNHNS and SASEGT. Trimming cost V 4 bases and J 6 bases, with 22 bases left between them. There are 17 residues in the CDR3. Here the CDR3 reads CASSALLPGGLVNEQFF. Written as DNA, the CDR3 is TGTGCCAGCAGTGCACTCCTCCCCGGCGGGCTGGTCAATGAGCAGTTCTTC.

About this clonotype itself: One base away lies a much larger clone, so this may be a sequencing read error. The CDR3 DNA reads TGTGCCAGCAGTATAAGCAGGGTCTACGAGCAGTACTTC. Its translation: CASSISRVYEQYF. The V and J genes are TRBV28 and TRBJ2-7; D is perhaps TRBD1 (5 bases). Germline lookup yields CDR1 MDHEN and CDR2 SYDVKM. The CDR3 loop spans 13 amino acids. Trimming took 5 bases from V and 3 from J, leaving 11 bases between them.

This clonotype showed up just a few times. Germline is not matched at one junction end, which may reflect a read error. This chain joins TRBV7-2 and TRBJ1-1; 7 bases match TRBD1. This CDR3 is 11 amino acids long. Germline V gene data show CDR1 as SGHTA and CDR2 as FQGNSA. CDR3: CASSFQRQGGF. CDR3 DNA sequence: TGTGCCAGCAGCTTCCAAAGACAGGGTGGATTT. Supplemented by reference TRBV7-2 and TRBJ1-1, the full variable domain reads GAGVSQSPSNKVTEKGKDVELRCDPISGHTALYWYRQSLGQGLEFLIYFQGNSAPDKSGLPSDRFSAERTGGSVSTLTIQRTQQEDSAVYLCASSFQRQGGFGQGTRLTVV.

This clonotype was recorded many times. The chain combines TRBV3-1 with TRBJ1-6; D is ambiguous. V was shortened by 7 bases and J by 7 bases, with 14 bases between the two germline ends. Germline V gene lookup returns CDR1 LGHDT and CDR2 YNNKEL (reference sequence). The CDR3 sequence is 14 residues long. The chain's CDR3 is CASMAGYGNSPLHF. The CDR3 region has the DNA TGTGCCAGCATGGCGGGGTATGGGAATTCACCCCTCCACTTT.

CDR3 bases: TGCGCCAGCAGCCTCGACCAGGGGATATACAATGAGCAGTTCTTC. Residues: CASSLDQGIYNEQFF. The chain links TRBV4-3 to TRBJ2-1; perhaps TRBD1 as D (6 bases). There are 15 residues in the CDR3. The V and J ends lost 4 bases and 4 bases respectively, with 14 bases between them. Germline V gene sequence: CDR1 LGHNA, CDR2 YSLEER.

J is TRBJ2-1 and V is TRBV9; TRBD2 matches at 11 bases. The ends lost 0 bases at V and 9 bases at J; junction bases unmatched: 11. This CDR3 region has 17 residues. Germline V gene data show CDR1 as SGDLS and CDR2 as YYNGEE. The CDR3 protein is CASSVGGLAGGEGEQFF. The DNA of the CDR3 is TGTGCCAGCAGCGTAGGTGGGCTAGCGGGAGGAGAGGGTGAGCAGTTCTTC.

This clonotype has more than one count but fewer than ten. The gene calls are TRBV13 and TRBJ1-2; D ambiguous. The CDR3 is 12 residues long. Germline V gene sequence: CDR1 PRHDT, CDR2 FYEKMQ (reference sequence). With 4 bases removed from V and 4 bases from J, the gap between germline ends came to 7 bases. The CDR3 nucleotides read TGTGCCAGCAGCTCGGTAACCTATGGCTACACCTTC. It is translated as CASSSVTYGYTF. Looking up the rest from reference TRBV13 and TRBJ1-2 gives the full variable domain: AAGVIQSPRHLIKEKRETATLKCYPIPRHDTVYWYQQGPGQDPQFLISFYEKMQSDKGSIPDRFSAQQFSDYHSELNMSSLELGDSALYFCASSSVTYGYTFGSGTRLTVV.

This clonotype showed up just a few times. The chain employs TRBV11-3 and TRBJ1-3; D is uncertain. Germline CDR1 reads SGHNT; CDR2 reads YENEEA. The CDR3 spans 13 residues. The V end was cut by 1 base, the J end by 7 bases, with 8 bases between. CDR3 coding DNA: TGTGCCAGCAGCTTAGCACAGTGGAACACCATATATTTT. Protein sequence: CASSLAQWNTIYF.

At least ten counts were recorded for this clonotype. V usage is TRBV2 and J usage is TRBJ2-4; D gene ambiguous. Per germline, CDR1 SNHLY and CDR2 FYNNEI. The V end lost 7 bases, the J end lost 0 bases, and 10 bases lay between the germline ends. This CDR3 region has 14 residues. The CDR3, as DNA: TGTGCCAGCAAACCGAGGCTAGCCAAAAACATTCAGTACTTC. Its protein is CASKPRLAKNIQYF.

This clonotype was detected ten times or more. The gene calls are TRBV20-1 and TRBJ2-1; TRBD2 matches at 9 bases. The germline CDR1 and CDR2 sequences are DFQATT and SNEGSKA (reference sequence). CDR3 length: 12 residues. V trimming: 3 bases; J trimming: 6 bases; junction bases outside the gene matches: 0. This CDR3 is CSASSGGNEQFF. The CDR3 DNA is TGCAGTGCTAGTAGCGGGGGCAATGAGCAGTTCTTC.

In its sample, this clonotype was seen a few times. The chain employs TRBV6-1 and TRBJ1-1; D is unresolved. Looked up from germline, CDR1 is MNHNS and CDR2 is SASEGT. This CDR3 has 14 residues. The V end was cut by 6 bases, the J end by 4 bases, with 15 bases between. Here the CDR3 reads CASSLGVEGTEAFF. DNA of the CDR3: TGTGCCAGCAGCCTCGGGGTCGAGGGCACTGAAGCTTTCTTT.

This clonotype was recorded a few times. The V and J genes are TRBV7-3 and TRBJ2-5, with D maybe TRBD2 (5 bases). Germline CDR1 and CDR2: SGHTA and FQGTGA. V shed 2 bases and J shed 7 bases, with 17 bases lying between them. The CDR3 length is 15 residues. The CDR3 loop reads CASSLEGFRKGTQYF. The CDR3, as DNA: TGTGCCAGCAGCTTAGAGGGTTTTCGAAAGGGGACCCAGTACTTC. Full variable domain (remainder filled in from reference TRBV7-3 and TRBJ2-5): GAGVSQTPSNKVTEKGKYVELRCDPISGHTALYWYRQSLGQGPEFLIYFQGTGAADDSGLPNDRFFAVRPEGSVSTLKIQRTERGDSAVYLCASSLEGFRKGTQYFGPGTRLLVL.

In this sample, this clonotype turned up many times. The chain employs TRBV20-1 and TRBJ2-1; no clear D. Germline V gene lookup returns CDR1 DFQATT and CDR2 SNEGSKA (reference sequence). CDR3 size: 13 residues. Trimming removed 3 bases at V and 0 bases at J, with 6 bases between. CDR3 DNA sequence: TGCAGTGCTAGGCGAGTCTCCTACAATGAGCAGTTCTTC. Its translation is CSARRVSYNEQFF.